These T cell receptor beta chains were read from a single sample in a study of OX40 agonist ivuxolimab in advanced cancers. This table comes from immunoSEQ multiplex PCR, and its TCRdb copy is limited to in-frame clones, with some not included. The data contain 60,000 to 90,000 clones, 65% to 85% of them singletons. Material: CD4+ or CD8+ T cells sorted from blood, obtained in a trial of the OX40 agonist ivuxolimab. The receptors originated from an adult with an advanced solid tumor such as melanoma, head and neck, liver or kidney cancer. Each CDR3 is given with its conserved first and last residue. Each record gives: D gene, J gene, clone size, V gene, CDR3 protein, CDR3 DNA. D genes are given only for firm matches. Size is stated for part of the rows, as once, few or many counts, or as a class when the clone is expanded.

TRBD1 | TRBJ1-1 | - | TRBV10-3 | CAISQTGDTEAFF | TGTGCCATCAGTCAGACAGGGGACACTGAAGCTTTCTTT
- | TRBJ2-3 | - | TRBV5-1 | CASSSGTHSTDTQYF | TGCGCCAGCTCATCCGGGACACACAGCACAGATACGCAGTATTTT
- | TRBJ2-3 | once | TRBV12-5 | CASGLVLGPVDTQYF | TGTGCTAGTGGTTTGGTACTGGGGCCCGTGGATACGCAGTATTTT
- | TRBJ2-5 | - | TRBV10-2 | CASGVQETQYF | TGCGCCTCAGGGGTCCAAGAGACCCAGTACTTC
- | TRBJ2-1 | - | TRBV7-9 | CASSLAQVDEQFF | TGTGCCAGCAGCTTAGCCCAAGTCGATGAGCAGTTCTTC
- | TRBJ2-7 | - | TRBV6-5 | CATRRDKGGEQYF | TGTGCCACCCGAAGGGATAAGGGGGGCGAGCAGTACTTC
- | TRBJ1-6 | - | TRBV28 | CASSLGTGRASPLHF | TGTGCCAGCAGTTTAGGAACAGGGAGGGCCTCACCCCTCCACTTT
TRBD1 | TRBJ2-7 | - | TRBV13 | CASSARDRGPYEQYF | TGTGCCAGCAGCGCCCGGGACAGGGGCCCCTACGAGCAGTACTTC
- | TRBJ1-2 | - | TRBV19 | CASTVDGNYGYTF | TGTGCCAGTACCGTCGACGGTAACTATGGCTACACCTTC
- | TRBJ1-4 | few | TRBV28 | CASSRGGPQPEKLFF | TGTGCCAGCAGCCGGGGGGGGCCGCAGCCTGAAAAACTGTTTTTT
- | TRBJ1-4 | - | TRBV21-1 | CASSKASGPNEKLFF | TGTGCCAGCAGCAAAGCGAGCGGCCCTAATGAAAAACTGTTTTTT
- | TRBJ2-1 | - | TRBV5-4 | CASSLDGGSYNEQFF | TGTGCCAGCAGCTTGGACGGGGGCTCCTACAATGAGCAGTTCTTC
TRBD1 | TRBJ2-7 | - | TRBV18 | CASSPAGQGRFEQYF | TGTGCCAGCTCACCGGCGGGACAGGGGCGATTCGAGCAGTACTTC
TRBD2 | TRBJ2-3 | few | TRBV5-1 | CASSLSGSNPDTQYF | TGCGCCAGCAGCTTAAGCGGGAGTAACCCAGATACGCAGTATTTT
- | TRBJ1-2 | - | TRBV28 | CASRDQGANYGYTF | TGTGCCAGCAGGGACCAGGGAGCTAACTATGGCTACACCTTC
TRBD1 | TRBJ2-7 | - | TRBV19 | CASSEGTGGAPYEQYF | TGTGCCAGTAGTGAGGGGACAGGGGGCGCCCCCTACGAGCAGTACTTC
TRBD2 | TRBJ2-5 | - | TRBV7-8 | CASSSGLAGVRETQYF | TGTGCCAGCAGCTCGGGACTAGCGGGAGTAAGAGAGACCCAGTACTTC
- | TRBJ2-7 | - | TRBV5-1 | CASSLQGSEQYF | TGCGCCAGCAGCCTGCAGGGGTCCGAGCAGTACTTC
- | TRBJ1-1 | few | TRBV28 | CASSSQNMNTEAFF | TGTGCCAGCAGTTCCCAGAACATGAACACTGAAGCTTTCTTT
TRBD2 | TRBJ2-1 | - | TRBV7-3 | CASSPGVAGGPDNEQFF | TGTGCCAGCAGCCCCGGGGTAGCGGGAGGGCCCGACAATGAGCAGTTCTTC
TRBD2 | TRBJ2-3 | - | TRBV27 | CASSPATGLAGVADTQYF | TGTGCCAGCAGTCCGGCGACGGGACTAGCGGGAGTAGCAGATACGCAGTATTTT
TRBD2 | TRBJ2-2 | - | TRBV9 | CASSVAGGTHTGELFF | TGTGCCAGCAGCGTAGCGGGGGGTACGCACACCGGGGAGCTGTTTTTT
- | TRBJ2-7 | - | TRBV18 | CASSPWRASYEQYF | TGTGCCAGCTCACCATGGAGGGCCTCCTACGAGCAGTACTTC
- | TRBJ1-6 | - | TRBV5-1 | CASSLVMGGTEMNSPLHF | TGCGCCAGCAGCTTGGTTATGGGGGGAACGGAAATGAATTCACCCCTCCACTTT
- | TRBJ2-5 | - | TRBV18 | CASSLSAQETQYF | TGTGCCAGCTCACTGTCAGCCCAAGAGACCCAGTACTTC
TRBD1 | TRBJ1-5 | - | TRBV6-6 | CASSTWDRDQPQHF | TGTGCCAGCAGCACCTGGGACAGGGATCAGCCCCAGCATTTT
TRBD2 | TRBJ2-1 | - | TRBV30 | CAGDSGRPYNEQFF | TGTGCCGGTGATAGCGGGAGGCCCTACAATGAGCAGTTCTTC
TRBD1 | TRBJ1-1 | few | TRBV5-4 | CASSRGLDTEAFF | TGTGCCAGCAGTAGGGGGCTTGATACTGAAGCTTTCTTT
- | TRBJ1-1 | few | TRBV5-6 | CASSRQNSFEAFF | TGTGCCAGCAGTAGACAGAACAGCTTTGAAGCTTTCTTT
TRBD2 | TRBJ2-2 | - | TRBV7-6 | CASSLVASGGARTGELFF | TGTGCCAGCAGCTTAGTGGCTAGCGGGGGGGCCCGGACCGGGGAGCTGTTTTTT
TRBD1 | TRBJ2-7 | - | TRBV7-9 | CASSLSSGTGTYEQYF | TGTGCCAGCAGCTTATCATCCGGGACAGGAACCTACGAGCAGTACTTC
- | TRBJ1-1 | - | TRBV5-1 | CASSLAKNTEAFF | TGCGCCAGCAGCTTGGCCAAGAACACTGAAGCTTTCTTT
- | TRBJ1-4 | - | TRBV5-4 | CASSRRVDGGEKLFF | TGTGCCAGCAGCCGCAGGGTTGATGGAGGCGAAAAACTGTTTTTT
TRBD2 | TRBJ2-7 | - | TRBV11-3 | CASSLGTSGRAYEQYF | TGTGCCAGCAGCTTGGGTACTAGCGGGAGGGCCTACGAGCAGTACTTC
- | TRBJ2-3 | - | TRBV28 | CASSPPGSKSDTQYF | TGTGCCAGCAGTCCACCAGGGTCAAAGTCGGATACGCAGTATTTT
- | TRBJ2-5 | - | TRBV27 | CASSPGPTETQYF | TGTGCCAGCAGTCCGGGTCCTACAGAGACCCAGTACTTC
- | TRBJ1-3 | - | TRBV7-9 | CASSLGTMTGNTIYF | TGTGCCAGCAGCTTGGGGACTATGACTGGAAACACCATATATTTT
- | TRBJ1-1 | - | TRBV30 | CAWSRNGEAFF | TGTGCCTGGAGTCGTAACGGGGAAGCTTTCTTT
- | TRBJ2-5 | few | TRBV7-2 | CASSWGPQETQYF | TGTGCCAGCAGCTGGGGTCCCCAAGAGACCCAGTACTTC
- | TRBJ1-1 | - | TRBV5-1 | CASSFKGMNTEAFF | TGCGCCAGCAGCTTCAAGGGTATGAACACTGAAGCTTTCTTT
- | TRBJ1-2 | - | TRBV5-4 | CASSTEQGLYGYTF | TGTGCCAGCAGCACCGAACAGGGCCTCTATGGCTACACCTTC
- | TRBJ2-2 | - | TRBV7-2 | CASSLSGRAMVGTGELFF | TGTGCCAGCAGCTTATCTGGCAGGGCAATGGTGGGCACCGGGGAGCTGTTTTTT
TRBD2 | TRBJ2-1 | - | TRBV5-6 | CASSLVGGLAEYNEQFF | TGTGCCAGCAGCTTGGTCGGGGGACTAGCGGAGTACAATGAGCAGTTCTTC